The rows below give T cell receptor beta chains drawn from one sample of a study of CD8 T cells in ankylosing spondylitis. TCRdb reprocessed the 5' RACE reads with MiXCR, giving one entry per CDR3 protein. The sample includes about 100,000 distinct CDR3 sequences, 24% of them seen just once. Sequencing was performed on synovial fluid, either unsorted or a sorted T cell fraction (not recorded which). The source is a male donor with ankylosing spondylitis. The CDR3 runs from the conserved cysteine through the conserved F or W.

CDR3 protein: CASSSRTGFNQPQHF; J gene: TRBJ1-5; V gene: TRBV12-3/TRBV12-4
CDR3 protein: CASSRQGSNSPLHF; J gene: TRBJ1-6; V gene: TRBV12-3/TRBV12-4
CDR3 protein: CASSDEGTGTDTQYF; J gene: TRBJ2-3; V gene: TRBV6-1
CDR3 protein: CASSSVGAGREQFF; J gene: TRBJ2-1; V gene: TRBV11-2
CDR3 protein: CASGDLWGEETQYF; J gene: TRBJ2-5; V gene: TRBV6-1
CDR3 protein: CASALQAGSSYNEQFF; J gene: TRBJ2-1; V gene: TRBV12-5
CDR3 protein: CASSVTGLEETQYF; J gene: TRBJ2-5; V gene: TRBV5-4
CDR3 protein: CASAIGGTNTEAFF; J gene: TRBJ1-1; V gene: TRBV5-1
CDR3 protein: CASSPPTDSNQPQHF; J gene: TRBJ1-5; V gene: TRBV18
CDR3 protein: CASSSTGVGHTEAFF; J gene: TRBJ1-1; V gene: TRBV5-1
CDR3 protein: CASSLLAALGYEQYF; J gene: TRBJ2-7; V gene: TRBV12-3/TRBV12-4
CDR3 protein: CASSAASGSLNEQFF; J gene: TRBJ2-1; V gene: TRBV10-1
CDR3 protein: CASSPGLDKPQHF; J gene: TRBJ1-5; V gene: TRBV5-1
CDR3 protein: CNATGLAGDVENIQYF; J gene: TRBJ2-4; V gene: TRBV20-1
CDR3 protein: CASSPTQGAHTYNEQFF; J gene: TRBJ2-1; V gene: TRBV28
CDR3 protein: CASRTGVSTLGPQHF; J gene: TRBJ1-5; V gene: TRBV10-1
CDR3 protein: CASSSGAGALWNQPQHF; J gene: TRBJ1-5; V gene: TRBV7-2